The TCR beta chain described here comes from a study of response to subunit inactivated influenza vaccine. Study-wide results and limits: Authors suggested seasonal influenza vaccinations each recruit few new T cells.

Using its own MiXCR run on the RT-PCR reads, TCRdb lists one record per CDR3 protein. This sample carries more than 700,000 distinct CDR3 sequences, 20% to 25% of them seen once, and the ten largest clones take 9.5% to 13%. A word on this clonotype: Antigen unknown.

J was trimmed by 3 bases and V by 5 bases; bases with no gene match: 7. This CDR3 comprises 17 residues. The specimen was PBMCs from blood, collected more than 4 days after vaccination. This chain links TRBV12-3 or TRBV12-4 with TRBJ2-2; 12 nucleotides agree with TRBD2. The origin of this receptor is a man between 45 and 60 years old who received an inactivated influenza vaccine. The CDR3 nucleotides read TGTGCCAGCAGTGGTCTAGCGGGAGGGCTCCACACCGGGGAGCTGTTTTTT. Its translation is CASSGLAGGLHTGELFF.